The clone carrying this TCR beta chain was observed at least ten times. The antigen is unknown. These data come from a study of identical twins. Study-wide results and caveats: Because invariant MAIT and iNKT cells could be present, zero-insertion analyses could be partly confounded.

TCRdb passed the 5' RACE reads through MiXCR, listing each CDR3 protein once. Of fewer than 900,000 distinct CDR3 sequences listed, 21% are singletons. V was trimmed by 4 bases and J by 0 bases, leaving 7 bases between them. Germline V gene data show CDR1 as SEHNR and CDR2 as FQNEAQ (reference sequence). This CDR3 has 14 residues. The same data also contributed to another study, on T cells expressing NK-cell markers. That paper states: Each of 6 or 7 donors carried dominant NKG2C+ clonotypes accounting for roughly 1.0-7.0% of CD8+ T cells. In four donors, dominant clonotypes made up 28.3-60.1% of CD3+CD56-NKG2C+ cells.

The source of this sequence is a woman aged 18-29 years in good health. The sample taken for sequencing was PBMCs. This chain links TRBV7-9 with TRBJ1-3; D is unresolved. The CDR3, as DNA: TGTGCCAGCAGCTCAAACCTCTCTGGAAACACCATATATTTT. Its protein product is CASSSNLSGNTIYF.